This TCR beta chain was found in a study of spatial heterogeneity in lung cancer. Time point specified: sample taken at primary tumor resection. Tumor, nontumor lung or frozen PBMC supplied whole RNA, sequenced without sorting. TCRdb redid the calling of the 5' RACE reads with MiXCR, one entry per CDR3 protein. There are approximately 1,700 distinct CDR3 sequences in the sample; 15% to 20% occur only once, and more than 40% lies in the top ten. Germline CDR1 reads SGHNT; CDR2 reads YENEEA. CDR3 size: 14 residues. Trimming shortened V by 3 bases and J by 0 bases, and 8 bases separated the two germline ends. By sample fraction, this clonotype is medium-sized.

This chain connects TRBV11-3 to TRBJ2-5; D may be TRBD1 or TRBD2 (5 bases each). The clonotype comes from a male donor with early-stage non-small cell lung cancer. Here the sequenced sample was PBMCs, taken at surgery. CDR3 sequence (DNA): TGTGCCAGCAGCTTTGGGGGAGACCAAGAGACCCAGTACTTC. As protein: CASSFGGDQETQYF. Filled out from reference TRBV11-3 and TRBJ2-5, the complete variable domain reads EAGVVQSPRYKIIEKKQPVAFWCNPISGHNTLYWYLQNLGQGPELLIRYENEEAVDDSQLPKDRFSAERLKGVDSTLKIQPAELGDSAVYLCASSFGGDQETQYFGPGTRLLVL.